The 22 T cell receptor beta chains given below trace back to one sample, sequenced in a study of immune evolution from preneoplasia to lung adenocarcinoma. The table came from immunoSEQ multiplex PCR; TCRdb's copy has only in-frame clones and leaves some out. The table shows fewer than 2,000 clones, with about 81% occurring only once. The source material was FFPE tissue from an adenomatous hyperplasia lung lesion. The sample's subset: atypical adenomatous hyperplasia (AAH), lung preneoplasia. Every receptor here comes from a donor at least 70 years old with lung adenocarcinoma.

The chain has TRBV6-6 and TRBJ1-5; 8 bases match TRBD1. The CDR3 loop spans 16 amino acids. The germline gives CDR1 MNHNY, CDR2 SVGAGI (reference sequence). V was clipped by 8 bases and J by 2 bases; unmatched bases: 11. This CDR3 reads CASVRDRIMGNQPQHF. The CDR3 DNA reads as TGTGCCAGCGTTAGGGACAGGATCATGGGCAATCAGCCCCAGCATTTT.

The chain recombines TRBV18 with TRBJ2-7, with TRBD2 as a possible D gene (6 bases). The germline gives CDR1 KGHSH, CDR2 LQKENI. The germline V and J ends were trimmed by 6 bases and 3 bases, with 21 bases remaining between them. The CDR3 loop spans 16 amino acids. CDR3 protein: CASSQGGVSPIYEQYF. The CDR3 region has the DNA TGTGCCAGCTCCCAGGGAGGAGTCAGCCCTATCTACGAGCAGTACTTC.

A word on this clone: This likely comes from a read error, as the CDR3 has no conserved phenylalanine or tryptophan at its end. It is unclear where the CDR3 begins or ends on the DNA, so no DNA is shown, and the CDR3 is as TCRdb lists it. The J gene is TRBJ2-7, the V gene TRBV6-1. The germline V gene has CDR1 MNHNS and CDR2 SASEGT. The CDR3 sequence runs 14 residues, both termini included. The CDR3: CASSELEPGTPGVL.

The V and J genes are TRBV28 and TRBJ1-4; the match to TRBD1 covers 9 bases. From germline, CDR1 is MDHEN and CDR2 SYDVKM. Germline trimming cut 7 bases from V and 1 base from J; bases unmatched to any gene: 10. The CDR3 contains 17 residues. CDR3 sequence reads: CASNELQGALTNEKLFF. Here the CDR3 DNA reads TGTGCCAGCAACGAACTACAGGGGGCTCTAACTAATGAAAAACTGTTTTTT.

The V gene is TRBV6-1, the J gene TRBJ2-1, with D uncertain. CDR1 and CDR2 from the germline V gene are MNHNS and SASEGT. The CDR3 is made up of 15 amino acids. Trimming took 1 base from V and 7 from J, leaving 14 bases between them. The CDR3 protein is CASSEGYGDMNEQFF. The CDR3 region has the DNA TGTGCCAGCAGTGAAGGGTACGGAGATATGAATGAGCAGTTCTTC.

The chain links TRBV28 to TRBJ2-7, with no clear D. CDR1 and CDR2 (germline): MDHEN, SYDVKM. CDR3 length: 14 amino acids. Trimming cost V 5 bases and J 7 bases, with 18 bases left between them. For the CDR3, the DNA is TGTGCCAGCAGTAGACCCATTTCGGTGGGAGAGCAGTACTTC. Translated: CASSRPISVGEQYF.

V usage is TRBV27 and J usage is TRBJ2-7; D is unclear. CDR1 and CDR2 from the germline V gene are MNHEY and SMNVEV (reference sequence). V lost 9 bases, J lost 3 bases, and 24 bases lay in between. CDR3 length equals 16 residues. DNA of the CDR3: TGTGCCAGAACCGCCCCTAGGGATAATCTTTTCTACGAGCAGTACTTC. Its protein product is CARTAPRDNLFYEQYF.

The CDR3 nucleotides read TGCGCCAGCAGCCAAGATTGGGTCGGCGGGAGGGCCGATGATACGCAGTATTTT. Protein sequence: CASSQDWVGGRADDTQYF. V gene TRBV4-3 combines with J gene TRBJ2-3; 9 bases match TRBD2. J gave up 6 bases and V 0 bases, and 13 bases lay outside the gene matches. The CDR3 loop spans 18 amino acids. Germline loops: CDR1 LGHNA, CDR2 YSLEER.

V is TRBV29-1 and J is TRBJ1-4; D gene unclear. This CDR3 is built from 14 residues. With 4 bases removed from V and 4 bases from J, the gap between germline ends came to 13 bases. CDR1 is SQVTM and CDR2 is ANQGSEA in the germline V gene. In nucleotides, the CDR3 is TGCAGCGTTGGATCAGGTGGTTTTAATGAAAAACTGTTTTTT. Protein sequence: CSVGSGGFNEKLFF.

This sequence joins TRBV7-2 and TRBJ2-1, with TRBD1 as a possible D gene (6 bases). CDR1 is SGHTA and CDR2 is FQGNSA in the germline V gene. The CDR3 totals 14 residues. The ends were cut back, 1 base at V and 5 bases at J, with 9 bases in the middle. CDR3 loop: CASSLVQGDNEQFF. In nucleotides, the CDR3 is TGTGCCAGCAGCTTAGTACAGGGAGACAATGAGCAGTTCTTC.

The CDR3 DNA sequence: TGTGCCAGTCGTGGGACAGGGGTAATCGACGAGCAGTACTTC. This codes for CASRGTGVIDEQYF. The chain couples TRBV28 to TRBJ2-7, with 10 bases that match TRBD1. From germline, CDR1 is MDHEN and CDR2 SYDVKM. The CDR3 contains 14 residues. V lost 9 bases to trimming and J lost 5 bases; unmatched junction nucleotides: 10.

The V and J genes are TRBV5-1 and TRBJ2-7, with no clear D. The CDR3 totals 13 residues. Looked up from germline, CDR1 is SGHRS and CDR2 is YFSETQ. V was cut by 2 bases and J by 6 bases, with 12 bases left in between. The CDR3 spells CASSLSQLGEQYF. The CDR3 bases are TGCGCCAGCAGCTTAAGCCAGCTCGGCGAGCAGTACTTC.

V usage is TRBV2 and J usage is TRBJ2-7; D is ambiguous. The germline gives CDR1 SNHLY, CDR2 FYNNEI. The CDR3 is 14 residues long. Trimming pared 4 bases from V and 1 base from J, leaving 11 bases between. CDR3 residues: CASSGQLDSYEQYF. The CDR3 coding sequence is TGTGCCAGCAGTGGCCAGCTAGATTCCTACGAGCAGTACTTC.

This chain joins TRBV29-1 and TRBJ2-3; D may be TRBD2 (6 bases). Germline V lookup: CDR1 SQVTM, CDR2 ANQGSEA. V lost 4 bases to trimming and J lost 0 bases, with 14 bases between them. CDR3 length equals 15 residues. The CDR3 DNA reads TGCAGCGTTGCCAAAACGGGAGAGAGCACAGATACGCAGTATTTT. Protein sequence: CSVAKTGESTDTQYF.

The chain is built from TRBV6-5 and TRBJ2-5, with D unclear. CDR1 and CDR2 (germline): MNHEY, SVGAGI. This CDR3 has 11 amino acids. The V end was cut by 6 bases, the J end by 5 bases, with 7 bases between. The CDR3 is CASRKQETQYF. For the CDR3, the DNA is TGTGCCAGCAGGAAACAGGAGACCCAGTACTTC.

The CDR3 nucleotides read TGTGCCAGCAGTTTCTGGACCACCACAGATACGCAGTATTTT. The encoded protein is CASSFWTTTDTQYF. V usage is TRBV27 and J usage is TRBJ2-3; D gene uncertain. The V and J ends lost 3 bases and 2 bases respectively, with 9 bases between them. Looked up from germline, CDR1 is MNHEY and CDR2 is SMNVEV (reference sequence). This CDR3 comprises 14 residues.

The chain uses TRBV7-8 and TRBJ2-3, with D uncertain. The ends were cut back, 5 bases at V and 3 bases at J, with 12 bases in the middle. The CDR3 consists of 14 residues. CDR1 and CDR2 from the germline V gene are SGHVS and FQNEAQ. CDR3 region: CASSPGRRTDTQYF. The CDR3 coding sequence is TGTGCCAGCAGCCCGGGCAGGCGGACAGATACGCAGTATTTT.

This clone was seen only a few times. The chain recombines TRBV27 with TRBJ2-7; tentative D call: TRBD2 (5 bases). The CDR3 contains 16 residues. V was clipped by 5 bases and J by 0 bases, with 17 bases between them. CDR1 and CDR2 from the germline V gene are MNHEY and SMNVEV (reference sequence). The CDR3 DNA is TGTGCCAGCAGTAGATCTCCGGGGTTTGTCTCCTACGAGCAGTACTTC. It is translated as CASSRSPGFVSYEQYF.

This clone was counted only a few times. This chain links TRBV4-2 with TRBJ2-1, with D hard to call. The CDR3 runs to 15 residues. Germline CDR1 LGHNA, CDR2 YNFKEQ. The ends were cut back, 1 base at V and 6 bases at J, with 13 bases in the middle. The CDR3 reads CASSQALDRSNEQFF. Written as DNA, the CDR3 is TGTGCCAGCAGCCAAGCCCTAGATCGGAGCAATGAGCAGTTCTTC.

CDR3 sequence (DNA): TGTGCCAGCAGCCAGGGACAGGGTTATGGCTACACCTTC. It translates to CASSQGQGYGYTF. V and J are TRBV7-6 and TRBJ1-2, with 9 bases matching TRBD1. The CDR3 length is 13 residues. Trimming removed 5 bases from V and 5 bases from J; junction bases left unmatched: 3. CDR1 is SGHVS, CDR2 FNYEAQ, per germline.

The CDR3 sequence: CASSQDHATYTGELFF. The CDR3 DNA follows: TGTGCCAGCAGCCAAGATCACGCGACTTATACCGGGGAGCTGTTTTTT. The rearrangement joins TRBV4-2 to TRBJ2-2; D call uncertain. CDR1 is LGHNA, CDR2 YNFKEQ, per germline. This CDR3 contains 16 residues. Trimming removed 0 bases from V and 5 bases from J, with 13 bases in between.

This clone was observed a few times. The chain couples TRBV18 to TRBJ1-2; a weak D match, TRBD1 (5 bases). Germline-derived CDR1 and CDR2 are KGHSH and LQKENI. Trimming removed 0 bases at V and 8 bases at J, with 19 bases between. CDR3 length equals 16 residues. CDR3 nucleotide sequence: TGTGCCAGCTCACCACCAACAGGCCAGGCCGGGAGGGGCTACACCTTC. This encodes CASSPPTGQAGRGYTF.